The clone carrying this TCR beta chain is classed as medium-sized. The sample is drawn from a study of CXCR3 chemokines and chemotherapy response in bladder cancer. The CDR3 is 16 residues long. CDR1 and CDR2 (germline): MNHEY, SVGAGI. V dropped 5 bases and J dropped 2; count of bases not matched to a gene: 4. TCRdb reprocessed the PCR reads via MiXCR and lists one record per CDR3 protein. The repertoire holds 7,000 to 9,500 distinct CDR3 sequences, with under 30% as singletons. The specimen was obtained from a patient whose treatment included neoadjuvant chemotherapy. This clonotype was sampled from a human donor with bladder cancer that did not respond to neoadjuvant chemotherapy. This rearrangement joins TRBV6-5 to TRBJ2-1, with 12 bases fitting TRBD2. The CDR3 nucleotides are TGTGCCAGCAGTGCGGCTAGCGGGGGGGCCTACAATGAGCAGTTCTTC. Translating it yields CASSAASGGAYNEQFF.